The T cell receptor (beta chain) described here comes from a study of shared clonotypes between healthy human individuals. About the research overall: A donor's plate count was three for CD4 naive and three for CD4 memory; CD8 naive had two and CD8 memory one.

Comments on this clone: The target antigen is unknown.

Study conclusions and caveats: As a rule, naive subsets had a larger estimated richness than memory subsets. A limitation of the genetic and exposure-history diversity represented arose from few donors.

Original handling: Filtering differed since immunoSEQ provided only junctions, with no quality scores. Only in-frame clones appear in the TCRdb table, and some are missing; sequencing was by immunoSEQ multiplex PCR. That table is the source of V, J and clone size, and D and trimming were worked out from the DNA. Of 180,000 or so clones detected, roughly 93% appear once; the ten largest clones hold 0.067%. This CDR3 spans 14 amino acids. V was clipped by 0 bases and J by 5 bases; unmatched bases: 4. Germline CDR1 reads GTSNPN; CDR2 reads SVGIG (reference sequence). The TCR originated in a woman between 25 and 40 years old in good health. The sample consisted of naive CD4+ T cells sorted from blood. Noted subset: CD45RA+ positively selected. The rearrangement links TRBV30 to TRBJ1-1; TRBD1 aligns across 9 bases. The CDR3 region has the DNA TGTGCCTGGAGTGTACTGGACAGGGGTACTGAAGCTTTCTTT. It is translated as CAWSVLDRGTEAFF.